This T cell receptor (beta chain) derives from a study of blood T cell repertoires in COVID-19. The CDR3 is 16 residues long. The V gene's germline CDR1 is LNHDA and CDR2 SQIVND (reference sequence). The V and J ends lost 6 bases and 1 base, in that order; junction bases with no gene match: 11. The protocol was immunoSEQ multiplex PCR, while the TCRdb copy is restricted to in-frame clones and leaves out a portion. The sample lists under 200,000 clones; roughly 86% were seen once. This clone was counted only a few times. Sequencing input: peripheral blood. V is TRBV19 and J is TRBJ1-2; 7 bases fit TRBD1. The TCR comes from a man aged 18-30 years with active or convalescent COVID-19. CDR3: CASRLGVTGNNYGYTF. Written as DNA, the CDR3 is TGTGCCAGTAGATTGGGGGTGACAGGGAATAACTATGGCTACACCTTC.